This entry describes one T cell receptor beta chain. The data originate from a study of T-cell reconstitution after alpha-beta-depleted transplantation in children. The CDR3 has 16 residues. The junction had 10 bases not matched to a gene; V was cut back by 5 bases and J by 6 bases. For TCRbeta, the library was prepared with unique molecular identifiers. TCRdb ran MiXCR on the PCR reads and lists one entry per CDR3 protein. Of approximately 490,000 distinct CDR3 sequences listed, approximately 13% were seen once; the top ten hold about 5.6%. The receptor was isolated from a human donor who donated a stem cell graft to a child with combined immunodeficiency. The rearrangement uses TRBV12-3 or TRBV12-4 and TRBJ2-3, with 11 bases that match TRBD2. Sequenced material: PBMCs from the stem cell graft donor, taken from the stem cell graft. The CDR3 loop reads CASSHRLAGRFDTQYF. The CDR3 bases are TGTGCCAGCAGTCACCGACTAGCGGGAAGGTTCGATACGCAGTATTTT.